The next 26 T cell receptor beta chains were all read from a single sample in a study of T cell repertoires in cytomegalovirus infection. TCRdb used MiXCR to reprocess the reads, holding one entry per CDR3 protein. The data hold 380,000 or so distinct CDR3 sequences, with about 35% observed a single time. These receptors' antigens are unknown. The sample was cultured PBMCs, taken from culture after CMV antigen stimulation. Every receptor here comes from a human donor in good health (CMV status not recorded). Some clones in this sample may be carry-over from other donors' samples.

The V call is TRBV6-5, the J call TRBJ2-1; TRBD2 matches 8 bases. CDR3 size: 14 residues. Germline values: CDR1 MNHEY, CDR2 SVGAGI. V gave up 6 bases and J gave up 7 bases; unmatched junction bases: 8. In DNA, the CDR3 is TGTGCCAGCAGGTCCTCGGGACTAGTGAATGAGCAGTTCTTC. This translates into CASRSSGLVNEQFF.

V is TRBV18 and J is TRBJ2-3; no reliable D call. Between the trimmed V and J ends, which lost 3 bases and 4 bases, there was a span of 17 bases. Germline lookup yields CDR1 KGHSH and CDR2 LQKENI. The CDR3 sequence is 16 residues long. CDR3 in amino acids: CASSPLDVAPPDTQYF. The DNA for the CDR3 is TGTGCCAGCTCACCTCTGGACGTGGCCCCCCCAGATACGCAGTATTTT. Using reference TRBV18 and TRBJ2-3 for the parts outside the CDR3, the full variable domain is NAGVMQNPRHLVRRRGQEARLRCSPMKGHSHVYWYRQLPEEGLKFMVYLQKENIIDESGMPKERFSAEFPKEGPSILRIQQVVRGDSAAYFCASSPLDVAPPDTQYFGPGTRLTVL.

Only a few counts were recorded for this clonotype. The CDR3 DNA reads TGTGCCAGCTCACCGTCGACGGCTACCTACGAGCAGTACTTC. Translating it yields CASSPSTATYEQYF. This chain joins TRBV18 and TRBJ2-7; no clear D gene. CDR1 and CDR2 (germline): KGHSH, LQKENI. CDR3 length equals 14 residues. V was cut by 3 bases and J by 2 bases, with 11 bases left in between.

This clonotype was seen only a few times. The chain recombines TRBV6-2 or TRBV6-3 with TRBJ1-2; D is uncertain. With 0 bases removed from V and 4 bases from J, the gap between germline ends came to 12 bases. CDR1 MNHEY and CDR2 SVGEGT come from the germline V gene. This CDR3 is built from 15 residues. The chain's CDR3 is CASSYSRGTGYGYTF. CDR3 bases: TGTGCCAGCAGTTACTCTCGGGGAACCGGCTATGGCTACACCTTC.

The gene calls are TRBV7-6 and TRBJ2-7; TRBD2 might be the D (5 bases). Germline assignment: CDR1 SGHVS and CDR2 FNYEAQ. Trimming shortened V by 0 bases and J by 3 bases, and 15 bases separated the two germline ends. This CDR3 contains 16 residues. CDR3 nucleotides: TGTGCCAGCAGCTTAGCGCCTAGTAGCGACATCTACGAGCAGTACTTC. This sequence encodes CASSLAPSSDIYEQYF.

This clonotype showed up many times. V is TRBV12-3 or TRBV12-4 and J is TRBJ1-5; possible D gene TRBD1, 6 bases. This CDR3 region has 16 residues. V was clipped by 5 bases and J by 9 bases, with 23 bases between them. In DNA, the CDR3 is TGTGCCAGCAGTCCACGAGCGGGGGCGGCCCTCGGGCCCCAGCATTTT. Translating it yields CASSPRAGAALGPQHF.

As to this clonotype: Its ends do not fully match the called genes, so a read error is possible. This chain links TRBV7-2 with TRBJ1-1; no clear D. Germline V lookup: CDR1 SGHTA, CDR2 FQGNSA. This CDR3 contains 13 residues. The CDR3 reads CASGFLRNTEAFF. CDR3 bases: TGTGCCAGCGGCTTCCTCCGAAACACTGAAGCTTTCTTT. The entire variable domain, with the rest obtained from reference TRBV7-2 and TRBJ1-1, is as follows: GAGVSQSPSNKVTEKGKDVELRCDPISGHTALYWYRQSLGQGLEFLIYFQGNSAPDKSGLPSDRFSAERTGGSVSTLTIQRTQQEDSAVYLCASGFLRNTEAFFGQGTRLTVV.

The rearrangement uses TRBV6-5 and TRBJ2-2; 8 positions match TRBD2. The ends lost 2 bases at V and 7 bases at J; junction bases unmatched: 9. Germline lookup yields CDR1 MNHEY and CDR2 SVGAGI. The CDR3 has 16 residues. The CDR3 nucleotides are TGTGCCAGCAGTTACGTGTCGGCGGGAGGTCACGGGGAGCTGTTTTTT. Its translation is CASSYVSAGGHGELFF.

This clonotype was counted between two and nine times. V and J are TRBV28 and TRBJ2-5; D remains unclear. CDR1 and CDR2 (germline): MDHEN, SYDVKM. The CDR3 totals 10 residues. Between the trimmed V and J ends, which lost 3 bases and 5 bases, there was a span of 1 base. In nucleotides, the CDR3 is TGTGCCAGCAGTTTTGAGACCCAGTACTTC. Its protein is CASSFETQYF.

The rearrangement links TRBV15 to TRBJ2-1; 13 bases align to TRBD2. V was clipped by 4 bases and J by 4 bases; unmatched bases: 7. The CDR3 is made up of 17 amino acids. Per germline, CDR1 LNHNV and CDR2 YYDKDF (reference sequence). CDR3 amino acids: CATSTTSGRVSYNEQFF. The CDR3 DNA follows: TGTGCCACCAGCACAACTAGCGGGAGGGTCTCATACAATGAGCAGTTCTTC.

The chain is built from TRBV6-6 and TRBJ2-7, with TRBD1 identical over 8 bases. The CDR3 is 15 amino acids. Germline-derived CDR1 and CDR2 are MNHNY and SVGAGI (reference sequence). The ends lost 6 bases at V and 3 bases at J; junction bases unmatched: 10. The DNA of the CDR3 is TGTGCCAGCAGACAAGACAGGGGAGCCGACTACGAGCAGTACTTC. Translating gives CASRQDRGADYEQYF.

This chain joins TRBV7-2 and TRBJ1-4; 9 positions agree with TRBD1. Per germline, CDR1 SGHTA and CDR2 FQGNSA. Germline trimming cut 1 base from V and 6 bases from J; bases unmatched to any gene: 3. This CDR3 contains 15 residues. The DNA for the CDR3 is TGTGCCAGCAGCTTAGAACAGGGGGCGGATGAAAAACTGTTTTTT. Translated, it gives CASSLEQGADEKLFF.

This chain links TRBV5-1 with TRBJ2-3; 14 positions match TRBD2. CDR1 SGHRS and CDR2 YFSETQ come from the germline V gene. Unmatched junction bases numbered 10, after V lost 4 bases and J lost 3 bases. This CDR3 is built from 18 residues. The CDR3 DNA follows: TGCGCCAGCAGCGGGGGACTAGCGGGAGTACGTGGGACAGATACGCAGTATTTT. Its protein is CASSGGLAGVRGTDTQYF.

This chain connects TRBV19 to TRBJ2-6, with 11 nucleotides matching TRBD2. The CDR3 has 20 residues. The junction had 18 bases not matched to a gene; V was cut back by 9 bases and J by 2 bases. CDR1 and CDR2 from the germline V gene are LNHDA and SQIVND (reference sequence). CDR3 nucleotide sequence: TGTGCCAGCGCCCCCGGGACTAGCGGTCTACCCTCCCCTGGGGCCAACGTCCTGACTTTC. Encoded protein: CASAPGTSGLPSPGANVLTF.

This sequence joins TRBV6-2 or TRBV6-3 and TRBJ2-3; the match to TRBD2 covers 9 bases. This CDR3 region has 15 residues. Germline V CDR1 and CDR2: MNHEY, SVGEGT. The J segment lost 2 bases and the V segment lost 6 bases, leaving 6 bases of the junction unmatched. CDR3 region: CASRREGPITDTQYF. The CDR3 DNA sequence: TGTGCCAGCAGGCGGGAGGGCCCGATCACAGATACGCAGTATTTT.

This clonotype was counted between two and nine times. The rearrangement joins TRBV6-1 to TRBJ1-1; D remains unclear. V lost 6 bases and J 0 bases, leaving 17 bases between the germline ends. The CDR3 runs 16 residues. Germline V lookup: CDR1 MNHNS, CDR2 SASEGT. CDR3 amino acids: CASSSIVFGVNTEAFF. The CDR3 bases are TGTGCCAGCAGCTCCATCGTCTTTGGGGTGAACACTGAAGCTTTCTTT.

This clonotype was recorded a few times. The chain has TRBV7-8 and TRBJ1-1, with a possible D match to TRBD1 (5 bases). The CDR3 loop spans 15 amino acids. Germline CDR1 and CDR2: SGHVS and FQNEAQ. V was cut by 5 bases and J by 1 base, with 14 bases left in between. CDR3 protein: CASSPRRGTNTEAFF. CDR3 bases: TGTGCCAGCAGCCCCAGGCGGGGCACGAACACTGAAGCTTTCTTT.

There are a few counts of this clonotype. The V call is TRBV12-3 or TRBV12-4, the J call TRBJ1-2; D is possibly TRBD1 (5 bases). The ends were cut back, 7 bases at V and 0 bases at J, with 12 bases in the middle. CDR3 length equals 14 residues. Here the CDR3 DNA reads TGTGCCAGCAACCGGGACGGAGCTAACTATGGCTACACCTTC. Translated: CASNRDGANYGYTF.

The chain recombines TRBV4-1 with TRBJ2-3, with TRBD1 identical over 12 bases. CDR3 length: 16 residues. The V and J ends lost 2 bases and 3 bases, in that order; junction bases with no gene match: 3. The germline CDR1 and CDR2 sequences are MGHRA and YSYEKL. For the CDR3, the DNA is TGCGCCAGCAGCCAAACGGGACAGGGGGCAACAGATACGCAGTATTTT. Translating gives CASSQTGQGATDTQYF.

This clonotype was counted a few times. This chain connects TRBV25-1 to TRBJ1-2; D call uncertain. V lost 4 bases, J lost 0 bases, and 21 bases lay in between. Germline-derived CDR1 and CDR2 are MGHDK and SYGVNS. The CDR3 is 18 amino acids. CDR3 sequence (DNA): TGTGCCAGCAGTGGGACCCTGACGGTGGCCCTTTCTAACTATGGCTACACCTTC. It encodes CASSGTLTVALSNYGYTF.

The chain carries TRBV4-2 and TRBJ1-4; 8 positions match TRBD1. V dropped 0 bases and J dropped 7; count of bases not matched to a gene: 4. The CDR3 runs to 15 residues. Germline V CDR1 and CDR2: LGHNA, YNFKEQ. The CDR3 sequence: CASSQDGDRGEKLFF. DNA of the CDR3: TGTGCCAGCAGCCAAGACGGCGACAGGGGTGAAAAACTGTTTTTT.

J is TRBJ2-7 and V is TRBV28; D remains unclear. Trimming took off 1 base at V and 4 bases at J, with 8 bases between the two ends. Germline CDR1 is MDHEN and CDR2 is SYDVKM. The CDR3 runs to 13 residues. The CDR3 DNA is TGTGCCAGCAGTTTATTAGTTGAGTACGAGCAGTACTTC. Its translation is CASSLLVEYEQYF.

In DNA form, the CDR3 reads TGTGCCACCAGCAGAGATCGGCGGGGCGGGCCCTACGAGCAGTACTTC. Its translation is CATSRDRRGGPYEQYF. The V call is TRBV15, the J call TRBJ2-7; tentative D call: TRBD2 (6 bases). Trimming took 0 bases from V and 2 from J, leaving 14 bases between them. The CDR3 spans 16 residues. The germline V gene has CDR1 LNHNV and CDR2 YYDKDF (reference sequence). Supplemented by reference TRBV15 and TRBJ2-7, the full variable domain reads DAMVIQNPRYQVTQFGKPVTLSCSQTLNHNVMYWYQQKSSQAPKLLFHYYDKDFNNEADTPDNFQSRRPNTSFCFLDIRSPGLGDTAMYLCATSRDRRGGPYEQYFGPGTRLTVT.

The chain joins TRBV11-2 to TRBJ2-1, with TRBD2 as a possible D gene (6 bases). There are 13 residues in the CDR3. The germline gives CDR1 SGHAT, CDR2 FQNNGV. V was trimmed by 5 bases and J by 6 bases, leaving 11 bases between them. Here the CDR3 DNA reads TGTGCCAGCAGCATTTGGGGGGTCAATGAGCAGTTCTTC. Residues: CASSIWGVNEQFF.

This clonotype was seen a single time. The chain has TRBV12-3 or TRBV12-4 and TRBJ2-7; the D gene is possibly TRBD2 (6 bases). The length of the CDR3 is 14 residues. Trimming removed 7 bases from V and 6 bases from J, with 19 bases in between. The CDR3 sequence: CASTFWASGGEQYF. DNA for the CDR3: TGTGCCAGCACTTTCTGGGCTTCCGGGGGCGAGCAGTACTTC.

This clonotype was seen a handful of times. The rearrangement uses TRBV6-5 and TRBJ2-2, with a tentative D call TRBD2 (6 bases). The V end was cut by 6 bases, the J end by 6 bases, with 23 bases between. The CDR3 covers 17 residues. Germline V lookup: CDR1 MNHEY, CDR2 SVGAGI. CDR3 residues: CASRRDSSQLRAGELFF. DNA for the CDR3: TGTGCCAGCAGGCGGGACTCCTCCCAGCTAAGGGCCGGGGAGCTGTTTTTT.